This T cell receptor beta chain was captured in a study of PD-1 blockade in classical Hodgkin lymphoma (dated by TCRdb to about 2020). The study in broad terms: Nivolumab dosing was 3 mg/kg intravenously every 2 weeks, continuing until either disease progression or unacceptable toxicity. To define a peripheral blood immune signature of response to PD-1 blockade in classical Hodgkin lymphoma, the study combined TCR beta sequencing with CyTOF.

What the work shows at the level of the full study, not this receptor alone: CD4+ but not CD8+ TCR diversity rose significantly by C4D1 (p=0.0027 vs p=0.16), most apparent in complete responders (p=0.02). Among trial patients, those achieving complete response had baseline diversity similar to that of newly diagnosed patients, while diversity was significantly lower in partial responders and progressors. The study was limited to a single clinical trial cohort, and causes of repertoire differences, possibly disease activity or prior therapy, remained undefined. Diversity was lower in patients who began nivolumab less than 1 year after ASCT, so these patients were left out of later analyses to avoid confounding by immune reconstitution. Baseline TCR diversity was reported to be lower in newly diagnosed patients than in healthy donors and to be lower still in relapsed/refractory patients.

CDR1 GTSNPN and CDR2 SVGIG were looked up in the germline V gene (reference sequence). Reading from cysteine to phenylalanine, the CDR3 counts 13 amino acids. The DNA shown is the 39-base CDR3, in frame from base 1. The trim is 0 bases for V and 7 bases for J, with a gap of 7 bases between the germline ends. Taken with the paper, the label for time point translates to: cycle 2 day 1 (C2D1) of nivolumab. Every trial patient had relapsed after autologous stem cell transplantation, and cohorts A, B and C differed in prior brentuximab vedotin exposure. The trial cohort was composed of 56 patients with relapsed/refractory classical Hodgkin lymphoma, for whom complete response, partial response or progressive disease was recorded as best overall response. In the multi-cohort phase II CheckMate 205 trial, trial patients received single-agent nivolumab. An independent review committee assessed best overall response using the 2007 International Working Group response criteria. Trial PBMCs were obtained immediately prior to nivolumab initiation (C1D1) and on therapy at cycle 2 day 1 and cycle 4 day 1. After peripheral blood was drawn into 8 mL Vacutainer Cell Preparation Tubes, PBMCs were isolated by centrifugation and then cryopreserved.

This clone was recorded a few times. This clone's antigen is unknown. Base qualities are not at hand, and no much larger clone is one base apart. Genomic DNA was extracted with the Qiagen DNeasy kit from unsorted PBMCs and from negatively selected CD4+ and CD8+ fractions. TCR beta CDR3 regions were subjected to amplification by immunoSEQ multiplex PCR with primers that anneal to V and J segments. A synthetic immune receptor repertoire was used to minimize amplification bias, and any remaining bias was removed computationally after sequencing. On the authors' methods: Custom Python scripts were used to quantify repertoire diversity as the Shannon entropy index. Unsorted, CD4+ and CD8+ repertoires were analyzed separately, except in combined analyses where CD4+ and CD8+ sequences were merged in silico. Clonal expansion was defined as a frequency increase of at least 2-fold after treatment compared with C1D1, and clones undetected at baseline were assigned a pseudocount of 0.5. Singleton clones were defined as clones with 0 or 1 copy at C1D1, and non-singleton clones were defined as clones with 2 or more copies. Clones expanded in unsorted samples were assigned a CD4+, CD8+ or unknown annotation through matching of protein sequences in sorted samples from the same patient. Wilcoxon tests were applied to paired samples to test diversity changes from C1D1 to C4D1. TCRdb holds this immuneACCESS table with in-frame rearrangements only. Some clones are missing; in checked studies, unresolved V genes explain under half, and the rest has no known cause. Clone size and the V and J calls come from that table; the DNA yielded D and trimming. The sample table lists about 43,000 clones, around three quarters of them with a count of one. The ten largest make up roughly 2.8% of the sample.

The specimen comprised peripheral blood mononuclear cells (PBMCs), sampled before the second cycle of nivolumab. This receptor was identified in a human donor with classical Hodgkin lymphoma. This sequence uses TRBV30 and TRBJ1-6; there is no confident call for the D gene. The DNA sequence is TGTGCCTGGAGTGTTCAAGGAAATTCACCCCTCCACTTT. The encoded protein is CAWSVQGNSPLHF.